The entry below gives a single TCR beta chain sequence along with its context. Its antigen is still unknown. Produced via immunoSEQ multiplex PCR; TCRdb's table is partial and in-frame only. The data hold fewer than 200,000 clones, with nearly 90% observed a single time. This specimen comes from a study of cytomegalovirus exposure and HLA in healthy donors. On the study more broadly: The 120 or so validation repertoires were reported in a later analysis to have been generated on the same platform as the 500 to 700 first-cohort repertoires. General study results and limits: Subsequent analysis showed first-cohort TCR clusters tending to co-occur in some 120 validation repertoires.

Sequenced input: PBMCs. The receptor's source is a man aged 18 to 29 in good health and CMV-seropositive.

The CDR3 DNA sequence: TGTGCCACCAGTGGACTAGCCCGGGGCGGCACCGGGGAGCTGTTTTTT. It translates to CATSGLARGGTGELFF. The chain employs TRBV15 and TRBJ2-2, with 8 nucleotides matching TRBD2. Germline CDR1 LNHNV, CDR2 YYDKDF (reference sequence). Trimming at V came to 6 bases and at J to 4 bases, leaving 10 bases not matched to a gene. The CDR3 extends over 16 amino acids. Based on the CDR3 plus reference TRBV15 and TRBJ2-2, the full variable domain is DAMVIQNPRYQVTQFGKPVTLSCSQTLNHNVMYWYQQKSSQAPKLLFHYYDKDFNNEADTPDNFQSRRPNTSFCFLDIRSPGLGDTAMYLCATSGLARGGTGELFFGEGSRLTVL.